This TCR beta chain was obtained from a study of T cells in Graves' hyperthyroidism and ophthalmopathy. Study information: Peripheral blood was secured at the point of initial diagnosis, before any treatment.

It was RNA transcripts that yielded the amplified TCR beta CDR3 regions. The study used the HTBI primer set for a first-round RT-PCR of the TCR CDR3. A single record per CDR3 protein comes from TCRdb applying MiXCR to the multiplex PCR reads. The sample holds approximately 690,000 distinct CDR3 sequences, approximately 14% seen once. This clonotype was recorded many times. The CDR3 loop spans 14 amino acids. V shed 6 bases, J shed 5 bases, and the junction held 5 bases outside the gene matches. The germline CDR1 and CDR2 sequences are MDHEN and SYDVKM. Thyroid ultrasound and orbital computed tomography, with clinical symptoms and serum thyroxine and TRAb, informed diagnoses. A roughly 10 ml volume of fresh peripheral blood provided the PBMCs.

The V call is TRBV28, the J call TRBJ1-5; 9 positions agree with TRBD1. Sequencing used blood. The sequence was collected from a woman aged 45-59 years with Graves' ophthalmopathy. For the CDR3, the DNA is TGTGCCAGCAGCAAGGGACAGGGCCATCAGCCCCAGCATTTT. This sequence encodes CASSKGQGHQPQHF.